The T cell receptor (beta chain) under discussion was sequenced for a study of blood T cell repertoires in COVID-19. This CDR3 has 16 residues. CDR1 is LNHDA, CDR2 SQIVND, per germline (reference sequence). V lost 5 bases and J lost 1, with 17 bases in between. Some clones are missing from TCRdb's copy, which holds only in-frame ones; the method was immunoSEQ multiplex PCR. Counted here are approximately 170,000 clones, approximately 88% occurring once; the ten biggest clones make up roughly 8.6%. The sequenced sample consisted of PBMCs or T cells enriched from blood (not recorded which). This sequence originates from a woman aged 18-30 years who had recovered from COVID-19. The V and J genes are TRBV19 and TRBJ1-1, with D possibly TRBD1 on 5 matching bases. CDR3 protein: CASSSSSSTGNTEAFF. CDR3 bases: TGTGCCAGTAGTTCTTCTTCATCCACAGGGAACACTGAAGCTTTCTTT.